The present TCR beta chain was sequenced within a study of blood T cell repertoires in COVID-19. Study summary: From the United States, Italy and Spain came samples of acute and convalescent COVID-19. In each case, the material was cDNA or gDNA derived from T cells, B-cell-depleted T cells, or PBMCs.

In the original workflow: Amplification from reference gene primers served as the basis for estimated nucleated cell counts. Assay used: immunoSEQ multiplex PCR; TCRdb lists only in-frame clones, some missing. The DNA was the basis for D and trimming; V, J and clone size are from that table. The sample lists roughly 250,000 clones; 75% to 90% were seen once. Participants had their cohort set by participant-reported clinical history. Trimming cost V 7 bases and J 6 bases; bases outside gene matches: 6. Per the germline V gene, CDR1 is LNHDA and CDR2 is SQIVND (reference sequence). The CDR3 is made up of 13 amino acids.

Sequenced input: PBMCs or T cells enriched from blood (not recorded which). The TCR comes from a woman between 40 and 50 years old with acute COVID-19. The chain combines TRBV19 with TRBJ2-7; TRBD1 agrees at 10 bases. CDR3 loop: CASTDRGQVEQYF. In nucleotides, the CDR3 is TGTGCCAGTACCGACAGGGGGCAGGTCGAGCAGTACTTC.